Listed here are 2 T cell receptor beta chains from one sample, sequenced in a study of tumor and adjacent non-tumor tissue in lung cancer. This sample's RNA came from whole unsorted tissue. A modified ARM-PCR protocol with three rounds of nested PCR amplified TCRbeta. TCRdb reprocessed the multiplex PCR reads via MiXCR and lists one record per CDR3 protein. The data hold some 93,000 distinct CDR3 sequences, with about 72% observed a single time. Sequencing used lung tumor tissue. Receptor source: a man between 60 and 75 years old with non-small cell lung cancer.

This clonotype was seen once. The V gene is TRBV7-8, the J gene TRBJ1-2, with D unresolved. Germline-derived CDR1 and CDR2 are SGHVS and FQNEAQ. CDR3 size: 13 residues. The germline V and J ends were trimmed by 1 base and 8 bases, with 11 bases remaining between them. DNA for the CDR3: TGTGCCAGCAGCTTAGACGGCTGCTACGGCTACACCTTC. This sequence encodes CASSLDGCYGYTF.

The sample holds one count of this clonotype. The junction shows a germline mismatch at one end, possibly a read error. The rearrangement joins TRBV7-8 to TRBJ2-2, with 9 bases matching TRBD1. This CDR3 region has 20 residues. Germline-derived CDR1 and CDR2 are SGHVS and FQNEAQ. CDR3 loop: CVSSLARVSTGTGYTGKLFF. The CDR3 DNA is TGTGTCAGCAGCTTAGCGCGGGTTTCCACCGGGACAGGGTATACCGGGAAGCTGTTTTTT.